This TCR beta chain was identified in a study of blood T cell repertoires in COVID-19. Study overall: Both acute and convalescent COVID-19 samples were obtained from the United States, Italy and Spain. T cells, B-cell-depleted T cells, or PBMCs supplied cDNA or gDNA.

In the authors' workflow: Using reference gene primer amplification, nucleated cell counts were estimated. The data were produced by immunoSEQ multiplex PCR, yet TCRdb's version contains in-frame clones alone and is incomplete. The DNA was the basis for D and trimming; V, J and clone size are from that table. The sample records about 53,000 clones, 70% to 90% being singletons. The CDR3 has 14 residues. The germline V gene encodes CDR1 MNHEY and CDR2 SVGAGI. V was shortened by 5 bases and J by 4 bases, with 11 bases between the two germline ends. The clonotype was recovered from a man aged 70-80 years with active COVID-19. Sequenced sample: peripheral blood. V usage is TRBV6-5 and J usage is TRBJ2-2; unclear D gene. The CDR3 bases are TGTGCCAGCAGTCCGCAACAAGTCACCGGGGAGCTGTTTTTT. This codes for CASSPQQVTGELFF.